The entry below gives a single TCR beta chain sequence along with its context. The sample comes from a study of cytomegalovirus exposure and HLA in healthy donors. V lost 6 bases and J lost 0, with 8 bases in between. Germline CDR1 reads SNHLY; CDR2 reads FYNNEI. This CDR3 region has 13 residues. PCR used 60 Vbeta primers and 13 Jbeta primers. Produced via immunoSEQ multiplex PCR; TCRdb's table is partial and in-frame only. The data hold 150,000 to 180,000 clones, with roughly 77% observed a single time. Sequenced: PBMCs. This clonotype originated in a man aged 30 to 45 in good health and CMV-seropositive. This chain links TRBV2 with TRBJ1-1; TRBD1 might be the D (6 bases). The CDR3 sequence is CASSGQMNTEAFF. CDR3 DNA: TGTGCCAGCAGCGGACAGATGAACACTGAAGCTTTCTTT.